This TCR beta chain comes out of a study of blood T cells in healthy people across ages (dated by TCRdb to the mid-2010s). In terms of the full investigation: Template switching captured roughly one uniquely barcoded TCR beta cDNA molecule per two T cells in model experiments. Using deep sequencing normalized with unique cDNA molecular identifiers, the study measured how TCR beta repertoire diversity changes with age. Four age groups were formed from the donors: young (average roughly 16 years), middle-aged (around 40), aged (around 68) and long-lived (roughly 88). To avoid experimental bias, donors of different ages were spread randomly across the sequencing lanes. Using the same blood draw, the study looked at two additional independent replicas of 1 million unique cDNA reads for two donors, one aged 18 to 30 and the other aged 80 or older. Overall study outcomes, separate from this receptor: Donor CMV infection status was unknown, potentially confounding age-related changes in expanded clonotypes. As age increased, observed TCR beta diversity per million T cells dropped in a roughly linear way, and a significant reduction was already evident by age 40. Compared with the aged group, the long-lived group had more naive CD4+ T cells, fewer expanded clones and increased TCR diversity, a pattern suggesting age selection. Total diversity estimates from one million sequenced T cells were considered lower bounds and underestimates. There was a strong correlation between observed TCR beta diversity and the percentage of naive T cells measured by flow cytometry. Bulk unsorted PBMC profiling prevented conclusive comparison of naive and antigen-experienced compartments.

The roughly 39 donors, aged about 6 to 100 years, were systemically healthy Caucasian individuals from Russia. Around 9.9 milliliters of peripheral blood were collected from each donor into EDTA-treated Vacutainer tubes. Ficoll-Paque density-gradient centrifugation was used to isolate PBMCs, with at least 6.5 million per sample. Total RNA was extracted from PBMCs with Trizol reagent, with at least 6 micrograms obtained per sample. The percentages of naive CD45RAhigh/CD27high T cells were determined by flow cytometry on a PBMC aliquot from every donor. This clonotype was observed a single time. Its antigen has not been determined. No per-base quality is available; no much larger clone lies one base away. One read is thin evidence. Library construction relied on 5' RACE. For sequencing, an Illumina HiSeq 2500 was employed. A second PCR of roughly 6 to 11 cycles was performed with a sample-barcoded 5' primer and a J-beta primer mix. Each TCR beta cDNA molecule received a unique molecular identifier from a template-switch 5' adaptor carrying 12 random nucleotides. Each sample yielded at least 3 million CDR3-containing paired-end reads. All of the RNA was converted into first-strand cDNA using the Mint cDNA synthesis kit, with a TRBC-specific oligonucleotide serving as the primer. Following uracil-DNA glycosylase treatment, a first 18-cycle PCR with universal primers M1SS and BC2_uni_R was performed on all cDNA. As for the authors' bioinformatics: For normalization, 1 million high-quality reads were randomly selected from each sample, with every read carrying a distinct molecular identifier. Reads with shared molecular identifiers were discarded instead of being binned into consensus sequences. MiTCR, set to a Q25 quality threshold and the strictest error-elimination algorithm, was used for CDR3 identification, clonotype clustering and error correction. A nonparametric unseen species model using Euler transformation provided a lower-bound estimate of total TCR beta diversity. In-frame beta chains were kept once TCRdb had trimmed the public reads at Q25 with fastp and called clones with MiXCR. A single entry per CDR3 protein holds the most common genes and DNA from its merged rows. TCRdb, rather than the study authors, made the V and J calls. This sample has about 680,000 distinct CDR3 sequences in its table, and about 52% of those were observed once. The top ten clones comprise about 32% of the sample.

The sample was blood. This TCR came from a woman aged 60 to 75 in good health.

This receptor has the CDR3 CASSRDFHGYTF. The bases read TGTGCCAGCAGCAGGGACTTCCATGGCTACACCTTC. Recombination connected TRBV6-5 to TRBJ1-2, with TRBD1 perhaps the D gene, on 5 matching bases. In the germline V gene, CDR1 corresponds to MNHEY and CDR2 to SVGAGI. The CDR3 runs 12 amino acids, cysteine and phenylalanine included. Just CDR3 DNA is preserved here, 36 bases in frame from base 1. Trimming takes 6 bases from V and 6 bases from J, and the germline ends sit 11 bases apart.